A selection of T cell receptor beta chains follows, all from one sample in a study of T cells after yellow fever vaccination. One entry per CDR3 protein results from TCRdb running MiXCR on the 5' RACE reads. The data contain about 50,000 distinct CDR3 sequences, roughly 7.3% of them singletons. The sequencing here drew on CD8+ T cells sorted from PBMCs, taken approximately 15 days after the first yellow fever vaccination. The receptors derive from a man younger than 35 who received the YFV17D yellow fever vaccine. The conserved cysteine and the conserved F or W are not part of the CDR3 here. Size tells how often a clone was seen (once, few, many) or the class of an expanded clone, and some rows leave it out.

V,size,J,CDR3
TRBV5-1,.,TRBJ1-1,ASSMLGVNTEAF
TRBV4-2,few,TRBJ2-1,ASSYRQVDTAYNEQF
TRBV7-9,many,TRBJ1-2,ASSLGTGVKDGYT
TRBV6-2/TRBV6-3,many,TRBJ1-6,AGALGGPNSPLH
TRBV7-7,many,TRBJ2-5,ASSLLTSGGLAEETQY
TRBV4-1,many,TRBJ2-2,ASSQEIRQLNTGELF
TRBV7-2,few,TRBJ1-2,ASSYPFREYGYT
TRBV7-8,few,TRBJ1-1,ASSLAKRTEAF
TRBV5-1,many,TRBJ2-1,ASSSGTENYNEQF
TRBV19,.,TRBJ1-6,ASSPVGSSYNSPLH
TRBV5-1,many,TRBJ2-1,ASSFGQGEDEQF
TRBV4-2,.,TRBJ2-5,ASSQESGQETQY
TRBV4-3,many,TRBJ2-6,ASSQKAVSGANVLT
TRBV30,many,TRBJ2-1,AWGLGAYNEQF
TRBV15,many,TRBJ2-2,ATSRDQAADTGELF
TRBV29-1,many,TRBJ2-5,SVEDRSGSETQY
TRBV20-1,many,TRBJ2-3,SARDVIGSDTQY
TRBV7-3,.,TRBJ2-5,ASSHRPDREETQY
TRBV5-4,few,TRBJ2-7,ASSLAPGDYEQY
TRBV5-1,few,TRBJ2-2,ASSPGLAGLIVAGELF
TRBV20-1,many,TRBJ1-1,SARLAGNTEAF
TRBV7-8,many,TRBJ1-5,ASSPTNPESNQPQH
TRBV7-2,many,TRBJ1-4,ASSPPGSGWSEKLF
TRBV7-6,many,TRBJ1-1,ASSSLAGVSAEAF
TRBV9,many,TRBJ2-1,ASSGSGVSFYEQF